This entry concerns a single T cell receptor (beta chain). Antigen specificity is unknown. Germline loops: CDR1 MRHNA, CDR2 SNTAGT. J was trimmed by 6 bases and V by 0 bases; bases with no gene match: 1. CDR3 size: 13 residues. The data derive from a study of long-term antiretroviral therapy in people with HIV. Study context: The earliest samples came from an era when ART typically awaited falling CD4 counts. The study's findings and limits: Blood in the study was drawn between the mid-2000s and the late 2010s, possibly under older ART regimens, which may be less effective than current ones. After ART, diversity increased yet remained lower than transplant donor controls.

Samples held 1-10 million cryopreserved PBMC before DNA extraction. Version v3.0 of the immunoSEQ assay ran at survey level. Method: immunoSEQ multiplex PCR; TCRdb's copy keeps in-frame clones and lacks some. Of about 28,000 clones listed, 90% to 95% are singletons. Sample: unsorted PBMCs, taken more than 6 years after starting antiretroviral therapy. This chain uses TRBV6-4 with TRBJ2-5, with TRBD2 matching 7 bases. This receptor was identified in a man aged 25 to 45 with HIV. The DNA for the CDR3 is TGTGCCAGCAGTGACTCGGGGGGGAAGACCCAGTACTTC. Translating gives CASSDSGGKTQYF.